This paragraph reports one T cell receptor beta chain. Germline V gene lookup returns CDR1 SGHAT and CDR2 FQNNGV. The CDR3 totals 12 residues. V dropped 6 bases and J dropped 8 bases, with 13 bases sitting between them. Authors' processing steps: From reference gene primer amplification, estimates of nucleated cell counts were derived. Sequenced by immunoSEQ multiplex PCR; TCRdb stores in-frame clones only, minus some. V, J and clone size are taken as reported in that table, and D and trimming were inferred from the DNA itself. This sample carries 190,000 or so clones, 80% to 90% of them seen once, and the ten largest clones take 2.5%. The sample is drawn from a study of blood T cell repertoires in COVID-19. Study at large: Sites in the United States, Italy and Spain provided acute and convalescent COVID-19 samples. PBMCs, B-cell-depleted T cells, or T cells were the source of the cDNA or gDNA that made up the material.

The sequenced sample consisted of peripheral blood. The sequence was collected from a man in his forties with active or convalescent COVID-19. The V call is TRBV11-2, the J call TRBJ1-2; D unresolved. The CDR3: CASSFLRGGYTF. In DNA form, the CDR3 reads TGTGCCAGCAGTTTCCTCAGAGGGGGCTACACCTTC.